What follows is one TCR beta chain and its context. Its specificity is not known. The data derive from a study of T cell responses to AZD1222 COVID-19 vaccine. Notes on the study in general: Most donors were white British, females outnumbered males, and clonal diversity was possibly underestimated. Two AZD1222 administrations were followed by greater Spike-specific TCR breadth and depth.

Some clones are missing from TCRdb's copy, which holds only in-frame ones; the method was immunoSEQ multiplex PCR. The sample holds some 100,000 clones; about 89% are singletons and the top ten take roughly 7.1%. Germline V lookup: CDR1 LNHDA, CDR2 SQIVND (reference sequence). This CDR3 spans 16 amino acids. The V and J ends lost 6 bases and 3 bases, in that order; junction bases with no gene match: 10. This clonotype was obtained from an adult who received the AZD1222 COVID-19 vaccine. Material: peripheral blood, obtained 28 days after the second AZD1222 dose. The genes are TRBV19 and TRBJ2-7, with 11 bases identical to TRBD1. CDR3 region: CASRPPSGTGGYEQYF. CDR3 DNA sequence: TGTGCCAGTAGGCCCCCCTCCGGGACAGGGGGCTACGAGCAGTACTTC.